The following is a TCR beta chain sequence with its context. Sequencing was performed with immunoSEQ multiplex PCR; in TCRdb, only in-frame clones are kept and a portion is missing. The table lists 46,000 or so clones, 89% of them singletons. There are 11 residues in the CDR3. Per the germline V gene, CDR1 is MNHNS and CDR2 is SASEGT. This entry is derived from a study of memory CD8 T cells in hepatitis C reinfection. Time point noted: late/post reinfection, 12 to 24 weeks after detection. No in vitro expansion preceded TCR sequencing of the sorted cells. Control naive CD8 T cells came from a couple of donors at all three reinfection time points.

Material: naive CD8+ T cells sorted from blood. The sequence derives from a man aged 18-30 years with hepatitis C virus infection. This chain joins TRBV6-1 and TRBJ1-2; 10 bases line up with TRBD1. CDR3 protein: CATGQGFGYTF. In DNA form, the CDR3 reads TGTGCTACGGGACAGGGGTTCGGCTACACCTTC.